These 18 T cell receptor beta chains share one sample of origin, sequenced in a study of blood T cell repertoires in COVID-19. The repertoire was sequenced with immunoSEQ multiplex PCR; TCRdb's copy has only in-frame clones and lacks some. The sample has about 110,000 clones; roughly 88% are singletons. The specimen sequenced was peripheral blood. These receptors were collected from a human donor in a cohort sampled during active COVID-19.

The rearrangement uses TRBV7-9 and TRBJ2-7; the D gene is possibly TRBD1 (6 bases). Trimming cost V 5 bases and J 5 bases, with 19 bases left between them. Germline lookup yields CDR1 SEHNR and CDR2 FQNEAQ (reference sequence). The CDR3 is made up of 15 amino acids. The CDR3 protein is CASSLYPGRGNEQYF. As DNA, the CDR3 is TGTGCCAGCAGCCTTTACCCGGGCAGGGGCAACGAGCAGTACTTC.

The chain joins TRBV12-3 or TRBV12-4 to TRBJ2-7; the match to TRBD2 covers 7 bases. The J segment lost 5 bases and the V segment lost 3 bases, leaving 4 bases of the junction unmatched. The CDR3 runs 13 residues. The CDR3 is CASSFERGNEQYF. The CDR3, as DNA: TGTGCCAGCAGTTTTGAGCGGGGAAACGAGCAGTACTTC.

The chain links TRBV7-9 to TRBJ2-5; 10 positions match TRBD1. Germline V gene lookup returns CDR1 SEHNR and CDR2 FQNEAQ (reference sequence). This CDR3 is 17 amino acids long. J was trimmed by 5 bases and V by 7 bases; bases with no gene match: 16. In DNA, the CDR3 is TGTGCCAGCAACTTCATACCGGGACAGGGGACGGGGGAGACCCAGTACTTC. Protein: CASNFIPGQGTGETQYF. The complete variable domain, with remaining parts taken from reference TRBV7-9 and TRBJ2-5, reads DTGVSQNPRHKITKRGQNVTFRCDPISEHNRLYWYRQTLGQGPEFLTYFQNEAQLEKSRLLSDRFSAERPKGSFSTLEIQRTEQGDSAMYLCASNFIPGQGTGETQYFGPGTRLLVL.

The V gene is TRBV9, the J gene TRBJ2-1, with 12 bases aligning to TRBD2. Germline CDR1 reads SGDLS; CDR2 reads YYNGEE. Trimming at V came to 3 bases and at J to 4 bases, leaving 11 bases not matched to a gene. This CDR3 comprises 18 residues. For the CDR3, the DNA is TGTGCCAGCAGCGACCCCAAACAAGGACTAGCGGGATACAATGAGCAGTTCTTC. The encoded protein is CASSDPKQGLAGYNEQFF.

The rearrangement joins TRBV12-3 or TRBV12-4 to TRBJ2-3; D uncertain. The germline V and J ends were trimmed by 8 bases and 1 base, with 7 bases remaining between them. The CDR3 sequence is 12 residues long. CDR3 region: CASLYGTDTQYF. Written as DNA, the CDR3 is TGTGCCAGCCTCTATGGCACAGATACGCAGTATTTT.

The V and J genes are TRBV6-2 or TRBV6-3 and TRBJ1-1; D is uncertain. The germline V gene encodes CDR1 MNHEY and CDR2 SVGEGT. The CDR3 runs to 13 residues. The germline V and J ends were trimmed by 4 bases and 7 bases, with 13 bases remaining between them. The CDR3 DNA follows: TGTGCCAGCAGTTCATTCCAAGCCTATGAAGCTTTCTTT. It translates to CASSSFQAYEAFF.

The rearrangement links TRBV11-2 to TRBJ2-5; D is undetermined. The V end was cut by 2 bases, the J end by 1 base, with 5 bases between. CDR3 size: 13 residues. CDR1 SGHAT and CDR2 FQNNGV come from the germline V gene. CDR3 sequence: CASSLTTQETQYF. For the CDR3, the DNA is TGTGCCAGCAGCTTAACAACCCAAGAGACCCAGTACTTC.

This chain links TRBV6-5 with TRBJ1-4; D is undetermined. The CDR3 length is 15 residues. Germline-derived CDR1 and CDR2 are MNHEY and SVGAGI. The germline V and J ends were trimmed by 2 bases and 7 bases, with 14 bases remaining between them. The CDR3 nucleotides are TGTGCCAGCAGTTACGACGGGGTCGGTAGTGAAAAACTGTTTTTT. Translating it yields CASSYDGVGSEKLFF.

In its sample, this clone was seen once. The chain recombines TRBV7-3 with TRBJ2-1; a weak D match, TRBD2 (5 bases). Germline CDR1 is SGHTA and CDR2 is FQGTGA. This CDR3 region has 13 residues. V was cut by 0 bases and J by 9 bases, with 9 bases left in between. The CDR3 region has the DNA TGTGCCAGCAGCTTAACGCTAGGGAGTGAGCAGTTCTTC. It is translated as CASSLTLGSEQFF.

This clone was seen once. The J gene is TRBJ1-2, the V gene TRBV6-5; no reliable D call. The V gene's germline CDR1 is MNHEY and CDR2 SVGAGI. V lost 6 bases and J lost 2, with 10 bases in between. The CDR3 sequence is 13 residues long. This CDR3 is CASSTDMNYGYTF. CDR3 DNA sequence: TGTGCCAGCAGCACCGACATGAACTATGGCTACACCTTC.

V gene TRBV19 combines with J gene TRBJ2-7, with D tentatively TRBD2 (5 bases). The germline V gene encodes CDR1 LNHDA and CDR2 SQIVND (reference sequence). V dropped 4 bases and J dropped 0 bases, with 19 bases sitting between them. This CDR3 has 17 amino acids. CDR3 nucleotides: TGTGCCAGTAGTAAGACCGCGCTTCGGGAACTCTCCTACGAGCAGTACTTC. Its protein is CASSKTALRELSYEQYF.

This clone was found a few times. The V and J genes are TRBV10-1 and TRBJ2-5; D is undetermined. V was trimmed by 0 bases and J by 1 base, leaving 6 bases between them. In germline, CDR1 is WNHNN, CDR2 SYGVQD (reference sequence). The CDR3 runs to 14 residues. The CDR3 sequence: CASSESGGQETQYF. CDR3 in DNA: TGCGCCAGCAGTGAGTCAGGCGGCCAAGAGACCCAGTACTTC.

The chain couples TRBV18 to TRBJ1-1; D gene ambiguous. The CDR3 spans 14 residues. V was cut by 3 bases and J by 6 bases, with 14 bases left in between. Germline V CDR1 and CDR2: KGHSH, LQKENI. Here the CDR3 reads CASSPRFDASEAFF. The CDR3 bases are TGTGCCAGCTCACCCAGGTTCGATGCCTCTGAAGCTTTCTTT. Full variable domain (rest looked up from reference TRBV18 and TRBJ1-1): NAGVMQNPRHLVRRRGQEARLRCSPMKGHSHVYWYRQLPEEGLKFMVYLQKENIIDESGMPKERFSAEFPKEGPSILRIQQVVRGDSAAYFCASSPRFDASEAFFGQGTRLTVV.

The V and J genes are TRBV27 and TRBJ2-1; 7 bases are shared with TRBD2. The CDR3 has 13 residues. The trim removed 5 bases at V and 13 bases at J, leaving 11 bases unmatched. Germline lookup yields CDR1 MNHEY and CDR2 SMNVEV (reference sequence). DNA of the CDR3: TGTGCCAGCAGTCCGGGAGGTGGGGCTTCTCAGTTCTTC. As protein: CASSPGGGASQFF.

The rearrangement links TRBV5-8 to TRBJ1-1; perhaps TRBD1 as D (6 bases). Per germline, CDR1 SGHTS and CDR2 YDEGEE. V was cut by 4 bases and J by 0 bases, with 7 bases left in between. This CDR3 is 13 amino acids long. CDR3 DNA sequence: TGTGCCAGCAGCCGGACAGTGAACACTGAAGCTTTCTTT. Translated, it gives CASSRTVNTEAFF.

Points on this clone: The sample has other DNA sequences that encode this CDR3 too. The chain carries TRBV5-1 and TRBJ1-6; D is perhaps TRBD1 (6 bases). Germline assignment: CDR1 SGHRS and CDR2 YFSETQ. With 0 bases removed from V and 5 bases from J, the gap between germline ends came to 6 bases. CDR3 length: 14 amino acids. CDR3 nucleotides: TGCGCCAGCAGCTTGGGACAGGATAATTCACCCCTCCACTTT. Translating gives CASSLGQDNSPLHF.

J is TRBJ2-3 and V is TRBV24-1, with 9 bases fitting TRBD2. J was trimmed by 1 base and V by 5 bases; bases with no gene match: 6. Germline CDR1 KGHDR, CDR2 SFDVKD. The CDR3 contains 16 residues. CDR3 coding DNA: TGTGCCACCAGTGTAGCGGGGGCCGGCGGCACAGATACGCAGTATTTT. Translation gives CATSVAGAGGTDTQYF.

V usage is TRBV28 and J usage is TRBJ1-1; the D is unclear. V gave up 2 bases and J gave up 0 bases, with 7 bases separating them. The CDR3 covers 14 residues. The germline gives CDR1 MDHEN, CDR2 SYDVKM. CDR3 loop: CASSLTAVNTEAFF. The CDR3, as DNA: TGTGCCAGCAGTTTAACCGCGGTGAACACTGAAGCTTTCTTT. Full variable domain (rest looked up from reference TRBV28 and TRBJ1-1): DVKVTQSSRYLVKRTGEKVFLECVQDMDHENMFWYRQDPGLGLRLIYFSYDVKMKEKGDIPEGYSVSREKKERFSLILESASTNQTSMYLCASSLTAVNTEAFFGQGTRLTVV.